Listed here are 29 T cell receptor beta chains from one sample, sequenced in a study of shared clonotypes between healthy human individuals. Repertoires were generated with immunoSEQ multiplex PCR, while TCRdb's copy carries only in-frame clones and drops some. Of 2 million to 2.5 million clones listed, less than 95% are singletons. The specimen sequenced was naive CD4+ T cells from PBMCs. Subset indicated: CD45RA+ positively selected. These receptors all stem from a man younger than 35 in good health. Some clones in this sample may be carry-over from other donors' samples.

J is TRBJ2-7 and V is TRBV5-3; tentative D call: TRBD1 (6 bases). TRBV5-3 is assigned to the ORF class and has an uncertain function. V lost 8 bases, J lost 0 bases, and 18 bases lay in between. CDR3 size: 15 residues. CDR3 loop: CASSPPGQRSYEQYF. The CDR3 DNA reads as TGTGCCAGCAGCCCCCCGGGACAACGCTCCTACGAGCAGTACTTC.

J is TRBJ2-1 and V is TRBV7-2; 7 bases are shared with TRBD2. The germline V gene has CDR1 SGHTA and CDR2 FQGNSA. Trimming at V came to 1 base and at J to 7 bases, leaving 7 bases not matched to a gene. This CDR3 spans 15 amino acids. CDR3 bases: TGTGCCAGCAGCTTAGAGGACGGGAGGAGGAATGAGCAGTTCTTC. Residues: CASSLEDGRRNEQFF.

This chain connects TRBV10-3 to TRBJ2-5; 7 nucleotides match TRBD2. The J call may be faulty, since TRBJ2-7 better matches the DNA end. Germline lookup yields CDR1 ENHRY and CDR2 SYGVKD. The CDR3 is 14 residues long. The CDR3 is CAISPAGANYEQYF. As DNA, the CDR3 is TGTGCCATTTCCCCGGCGGGAGCCAACTACGAGCAGTACTTC.

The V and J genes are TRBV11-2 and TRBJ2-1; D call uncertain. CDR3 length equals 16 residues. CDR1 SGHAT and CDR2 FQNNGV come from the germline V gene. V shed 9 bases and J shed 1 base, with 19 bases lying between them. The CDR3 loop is CASKGRPKLSYNEQFF. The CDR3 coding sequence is TGTGCCAGTAAGGGCAGGCCGAAACTTTCCTACAATGAGCAGTTCTTC.

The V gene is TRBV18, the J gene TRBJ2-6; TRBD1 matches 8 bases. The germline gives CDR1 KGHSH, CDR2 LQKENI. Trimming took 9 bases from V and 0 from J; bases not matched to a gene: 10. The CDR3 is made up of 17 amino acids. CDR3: CASQTQGALSGANVLTF. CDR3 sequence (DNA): TGTGCCAGTCAAACCCAGGGGGCCCTCTCTGGGGCCAACGTCCTGACTTTC.

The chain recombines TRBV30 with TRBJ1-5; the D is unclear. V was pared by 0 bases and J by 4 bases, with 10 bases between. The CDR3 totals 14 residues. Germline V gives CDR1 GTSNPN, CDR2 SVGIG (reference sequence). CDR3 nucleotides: TGTGCCTGGAGTGTAGGCCGCCGTAATCAGCCCCAGCATTTT. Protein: CAWSVGRRNQPQHF.

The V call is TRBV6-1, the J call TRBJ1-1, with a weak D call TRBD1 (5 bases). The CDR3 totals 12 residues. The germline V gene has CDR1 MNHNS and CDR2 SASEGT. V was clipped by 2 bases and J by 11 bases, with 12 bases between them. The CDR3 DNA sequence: TGTGCCAGCAGTGAAAGGGGTTCGGTGGCTTTCTTT. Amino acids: CASSERGSVAFF.

CDR3: CASSIVWTPNYGYTF. The CDR3 DNA is TGTGCCAGCAGTATCGTCTGGACGCCGAACTATGGCTACACCTTC. V gene TRBV7-2 combines with J gene TRBJ1-2; D is undetermined. The CDR3 covers 15 residues. The germline CDR1 and CDR2 sequences are SGHTA and FQGNSA. V was trimmed by 6 bases and J by 2 bases, leaving 16 bases between them.

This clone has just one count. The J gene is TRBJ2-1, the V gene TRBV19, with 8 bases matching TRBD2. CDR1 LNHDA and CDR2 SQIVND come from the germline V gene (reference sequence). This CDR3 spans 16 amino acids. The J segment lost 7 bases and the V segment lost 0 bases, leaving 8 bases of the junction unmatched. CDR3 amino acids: CASSIDPGGPGNEQFF. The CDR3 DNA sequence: TGTGCCAGTAGTATAGATCCGGGAGGGCCGGGTAATGAGCAGTTCTTC.

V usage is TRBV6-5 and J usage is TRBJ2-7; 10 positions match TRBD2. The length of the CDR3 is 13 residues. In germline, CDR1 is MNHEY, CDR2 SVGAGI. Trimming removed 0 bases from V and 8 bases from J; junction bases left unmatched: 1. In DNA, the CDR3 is TGTGCCAGCAGTTACTCTAGCGGGGGGAAGCAGTACTTC. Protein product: CASSYSSGGKQYF.

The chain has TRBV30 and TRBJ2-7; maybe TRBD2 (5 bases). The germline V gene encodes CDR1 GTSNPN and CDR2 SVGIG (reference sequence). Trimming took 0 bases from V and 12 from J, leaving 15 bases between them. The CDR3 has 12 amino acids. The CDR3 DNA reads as TGTGCCTGGAGTGTTGGTCCTCCGAGGGTGTACTTC. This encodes CAWSVGPPRVYF.

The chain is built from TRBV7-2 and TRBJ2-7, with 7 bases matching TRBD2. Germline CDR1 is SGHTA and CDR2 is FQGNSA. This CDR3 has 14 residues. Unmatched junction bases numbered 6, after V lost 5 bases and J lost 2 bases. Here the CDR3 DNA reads TGTGCCAGCAGCCCGGGACTAAGACCCTACGAGCAGTACTTC. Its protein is CASSPGLRPYEQYF.

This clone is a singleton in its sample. The DNA of the CDR3 is TGCGCCAGCAGTGAGGACTCGGGGCGGGAGAGCGGCGAGCAGTACTTC. Protein product: CASSEDSGRESGEQYF. The chain combines TRBV10-1 with TRBJ2-7, with 7 bases fitting TRBD2. Germline lookup yields CDR1 WNHNN and CDR2 SYGVQD (reference sequence). The CDR3 has 16 residues. The trim removed 2 bases at V and 6 bases at J, leaving 13 bases unmatched.

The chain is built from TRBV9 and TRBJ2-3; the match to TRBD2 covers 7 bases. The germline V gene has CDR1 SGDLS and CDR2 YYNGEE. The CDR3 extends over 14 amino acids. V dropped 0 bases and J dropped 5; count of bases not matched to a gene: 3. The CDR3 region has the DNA TGTGCCAGCAGCGTAGCAAGCGGGATAGATACGCAGTATTTT. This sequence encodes CASSVASGIDTQYF.

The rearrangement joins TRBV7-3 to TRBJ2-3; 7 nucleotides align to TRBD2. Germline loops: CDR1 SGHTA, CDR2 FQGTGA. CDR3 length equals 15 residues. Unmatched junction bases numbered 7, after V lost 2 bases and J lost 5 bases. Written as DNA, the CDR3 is TGTGCCAGCAGCTTATATCCTAGCGGAGGAGATACGCAGTATTTT. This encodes CASSLYPSGGDTQYF.

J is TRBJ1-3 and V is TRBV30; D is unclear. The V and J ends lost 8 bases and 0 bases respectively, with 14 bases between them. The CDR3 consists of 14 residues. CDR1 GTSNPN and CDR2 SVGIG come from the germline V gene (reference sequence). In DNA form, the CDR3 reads TGTGCCCGAAGTGGCGGGAACTCTGGAAACACCATATATTTT. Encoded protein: CARSGGNSGNTIYF.

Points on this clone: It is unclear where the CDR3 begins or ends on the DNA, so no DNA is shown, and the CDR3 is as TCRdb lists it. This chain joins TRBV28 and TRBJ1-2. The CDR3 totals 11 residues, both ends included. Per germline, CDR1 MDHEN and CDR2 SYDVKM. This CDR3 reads CAISLTFGYTF.

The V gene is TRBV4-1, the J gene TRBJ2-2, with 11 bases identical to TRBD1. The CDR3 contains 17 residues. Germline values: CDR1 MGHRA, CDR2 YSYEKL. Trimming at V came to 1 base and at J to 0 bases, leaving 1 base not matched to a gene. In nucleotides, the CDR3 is TGCGCCAGCAGCCAAGCGGGACAGGGGGCGAACACCGGGGAGCTGTTTTTT. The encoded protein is CASSQAGQGANTGELFF.

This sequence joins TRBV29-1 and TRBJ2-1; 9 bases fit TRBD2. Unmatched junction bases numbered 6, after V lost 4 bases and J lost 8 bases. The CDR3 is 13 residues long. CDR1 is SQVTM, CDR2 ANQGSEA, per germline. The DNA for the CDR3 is TGCAGCGTTGTAGCGGGGGTGAGATATGAGCAGTTCTTC. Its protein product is CSVVAGVRYEQFF.

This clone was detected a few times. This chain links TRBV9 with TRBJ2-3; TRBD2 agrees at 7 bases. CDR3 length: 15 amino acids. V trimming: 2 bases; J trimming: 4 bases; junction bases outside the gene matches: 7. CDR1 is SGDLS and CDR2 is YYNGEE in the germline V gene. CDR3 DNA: TGTGCCAGCAGCGTCAAGGCCGCGGGGGCAGATACGCAGTATTTT. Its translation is CASSVKAAGADTQYF.

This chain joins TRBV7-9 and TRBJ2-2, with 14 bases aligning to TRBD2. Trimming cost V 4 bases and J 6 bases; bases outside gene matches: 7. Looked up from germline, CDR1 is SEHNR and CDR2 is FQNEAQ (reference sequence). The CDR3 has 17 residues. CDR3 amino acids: CASSSTRLAGGAGELFF. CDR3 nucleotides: TGTGCCAGCAGCTCCACTCGACTAGCGGGAGGGGCCGGGGAGCTGTTTTTT.

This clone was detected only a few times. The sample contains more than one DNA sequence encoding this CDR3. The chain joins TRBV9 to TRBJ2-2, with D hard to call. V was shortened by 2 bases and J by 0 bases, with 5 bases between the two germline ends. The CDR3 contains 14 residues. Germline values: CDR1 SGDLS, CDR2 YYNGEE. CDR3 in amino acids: CASSVRTNTGELFF. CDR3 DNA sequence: TGTGCCAGCAGCGTCCGAACGAACACCGGGGAGCTGTTTTTT.

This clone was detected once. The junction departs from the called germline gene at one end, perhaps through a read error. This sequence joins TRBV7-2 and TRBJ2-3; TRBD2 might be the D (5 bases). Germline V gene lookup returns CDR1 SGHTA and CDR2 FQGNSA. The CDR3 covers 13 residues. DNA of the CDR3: TGTGCCAGCAGCCTAGCCCCCGGAGATACGCAGTATTTT. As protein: CASSLAPGDTQYF.

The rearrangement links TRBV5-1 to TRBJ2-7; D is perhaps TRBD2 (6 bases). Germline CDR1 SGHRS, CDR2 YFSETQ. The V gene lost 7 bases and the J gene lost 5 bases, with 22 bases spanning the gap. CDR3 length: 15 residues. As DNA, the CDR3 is TGCGCCAGCCATCGGGGCGGGACTGCCGACGACGAGCAGTACTTC. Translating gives CASHRGGTADDEQYF. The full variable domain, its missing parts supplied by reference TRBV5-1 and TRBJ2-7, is KAGVTQTPRYLIKTRGQQVTLSCSPISGHRSVSWYQQTPGQGLQFLFEYFSETQRNKGNFPGRFSGRQFSNSRSEMNVSTLELGDSALYLCASHRGGTADDEQYFGPGTRLTVT.

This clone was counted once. CDR3 residues: CASSLDAGRVANTEAFF. The DNA for the CDR3 is TGCGCCAGCAGCTTGGATGCAGGGCGGGTGGCGAACACTGAAGCTTTCTTT. This chain uses TRBV5-1 with TRBJ1-1; possible D gene TRBD1, 5 bases. Germline values: CDR1 SGHRS, CDR2 YFSETQ. Trimming took 0 bases from V and 1 from J, leaving 16 bases between them. This CDR3 is 17 amino acids long. Using reference TRBV5-1 and TRBJ1-1 for the parts outside the CDR3, the full variable domain is KAGVTQTPRYLIKTRGQQVTLSCSPISGHRSVSWYQQTPGQGLQFLFEYFSETQRNKGNFPGRFSGRQFSNSRSEMNVSTLELGDSALYLCASSLDAGRVANTEAFFGQGTRLTVV.

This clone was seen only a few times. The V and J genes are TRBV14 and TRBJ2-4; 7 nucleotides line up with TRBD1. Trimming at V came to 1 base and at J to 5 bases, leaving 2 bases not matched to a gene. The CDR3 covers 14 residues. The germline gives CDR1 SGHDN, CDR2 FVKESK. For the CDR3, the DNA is TGTGCCAGCAGCCAAGGAGGACAGGAAAACATTCAGTACTTC. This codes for CASSQGGQENIQYF.

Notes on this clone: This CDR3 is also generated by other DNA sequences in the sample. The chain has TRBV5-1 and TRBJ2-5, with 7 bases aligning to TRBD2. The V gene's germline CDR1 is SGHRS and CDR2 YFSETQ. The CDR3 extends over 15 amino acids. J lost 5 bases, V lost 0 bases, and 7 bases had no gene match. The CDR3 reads CASSLVAGAGETQYF. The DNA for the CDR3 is TGCGCCAGCAGCTTGGTGGCGGGAGCGGGGGAGACCCAGTACTTC.

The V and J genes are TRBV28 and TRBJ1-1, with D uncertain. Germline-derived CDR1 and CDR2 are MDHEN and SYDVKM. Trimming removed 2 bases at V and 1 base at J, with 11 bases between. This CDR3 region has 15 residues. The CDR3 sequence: CASSLGILRNTEAFF. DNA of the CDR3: TGTGCCAGCAGTTTAGGAATATTAAGGAACACTGAAGCTTTCTTT.

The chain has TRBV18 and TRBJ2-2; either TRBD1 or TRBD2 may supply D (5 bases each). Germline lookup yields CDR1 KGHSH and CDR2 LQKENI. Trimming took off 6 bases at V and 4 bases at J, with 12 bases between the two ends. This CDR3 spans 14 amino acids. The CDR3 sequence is CASSSSGTTGELFF. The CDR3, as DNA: TGTGCCAGCTCGTCCTCCGGGACCACCGGGGAGCTGTTTTTT.